In this sample, the clone carrying this T cell receptor (beta chain) turned up once. As yet, its antigen is unknown. These data are taken from a study of Ad26.COV2.S vaccination and SARS-CoV-2 variants. Some clones are missing from TCRdb's copy, which holds only in-frame ones; the method was immunoSEQ multiplex PCR. The table shows over 130,000 clones, with 86% occurring only once. Regarding the study as a whole: Ad26.COV2.S recipients had broader spike-specific TCRs (P = 0.0014). The breadth of spike-specific CD8+ and CD4+ T cell responses after vaccination was reportedly substantial. Breadth of non-spike TCRs did not differ between vaccinees and placebo recipients. It is possible that the TCR breadth and depth analyses underestimated the total T cell responses.

In germline, CDR1 is SGDLS, CDR2 YYNGEE. V shed 4 bases and J shed 4 bases, with 20 bases lying between them. The CDR3 extends over 16 amino acids. This TCR was recovered from a human donor who had recovered from COVID-19. The sample consisted of peripheral blood, taken after recovery from COVID-19. The chain carries TRBV9 and TRBJ1-1; TRBD1 might be the D (5 bases). The CDR3 DNA reads as TGTGCCAGCAGCAACCGGGACCTTACAATGGGCACTGAAGCTTTCTTT. Its protein product is CASSNRDLTMGTEAFF.